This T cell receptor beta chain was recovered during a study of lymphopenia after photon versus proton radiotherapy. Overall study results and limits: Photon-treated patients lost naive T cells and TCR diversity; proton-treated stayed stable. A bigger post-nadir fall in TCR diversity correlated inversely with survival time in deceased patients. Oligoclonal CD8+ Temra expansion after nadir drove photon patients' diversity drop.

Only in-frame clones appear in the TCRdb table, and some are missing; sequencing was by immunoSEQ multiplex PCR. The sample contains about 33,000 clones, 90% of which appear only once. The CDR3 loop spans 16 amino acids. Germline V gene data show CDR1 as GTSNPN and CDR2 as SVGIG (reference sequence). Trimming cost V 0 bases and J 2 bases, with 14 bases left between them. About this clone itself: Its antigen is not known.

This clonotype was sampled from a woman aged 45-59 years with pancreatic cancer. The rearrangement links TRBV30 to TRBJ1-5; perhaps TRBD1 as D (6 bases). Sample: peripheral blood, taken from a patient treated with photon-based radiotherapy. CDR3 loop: CAWSVGGIRGNQPQHF. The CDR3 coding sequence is TGTGCCTGGAGTGTAGGGGGAATCCGGGGCAATCAGCCCCAGCATTTT.